This entry is about one TCR beta chain. Antigen specificity is unknown. This entry is derived from a study of CD8+CD57+ T cells in acquired aplastic anemia. At the level of the study: DNA per sorted CD4+ or CD8+ sample ranged roughly 0.18 to 30 ug, averaging roughly 3.2 ug.

Whole-study findings and limits: Roughly 27 sequences, all CD8+ CDR3, were shared between patients and controls. Between patients and controls, CD8+ Simpson's diversity did not vary significantly.

The template for TCR beta VDJ and CDR3 sequence profiling was genomic DNA. TCRdb itself ran the reads through MiXCR, one entry per CDR3 protein. Counted here are some 180,000 distinct CDR3 sequences, about three fifths occurring once; the ten biggest clones make up approximately 46%. V was shortened by 4 bases and J by 0 bases, with 12 bases between the two germline ends. From germline, CDR1 is LGHNA and CDR2 YNFKEQ. The CDR3 has 15 residues. Only patients with CD8+CD57+ cell expansion on flow cytometry were chosen for sequencing. No patient had been given any therapy when blood was sampled. This sequence joins TRBV4-2 and TRBJ1-2, with a tentative D call TRBD1 (5 bases). The clonotype was recovered from a human donor with aplastic anemia. Input material: sorted CD4+, CD8+, or CD8+CD57+ T cells (not recorded which) from PBMCs. CDR3 coding DNA: TGTGCCAGCAGCCCTTTAGCGGGGGCTAACTATGGCTACACCTTC. Its protein product is CASSPLAGANYGYTF.